This T cell receptor beta chain is drawn from a study of blood T cells in healthy people across ages. Points from the study as a whole: The study could not conclusively compare naive and antigen-experienced cells, given its unsorted PBMCs.

Next came a second PCR, run for about 7 to 12 cycles, which used a sample-barcoded 5' primer along with a J-beta primer mix. TCRdb reanalysed the 5' RACE reads using MiXCR and keeps one entry per CDR3 protein. Among 800,000 to 1,000,000 distinct CDR3 sequences, about 44% were seen once, and the ten largest hold around an eighth. The CDR3 has 14 residues. CDR1 and CDR2 (germline): SQVTM, ANQGSEA. Donors were healthy Caucasian individuals from Russia aged about 6 to 95. Isolation recovered at least 6.5 million PBMCs from every sample. This clonotype is a singleton in its sample. No antigen is known for it.

This chain uses TRBV29-1 with TRBJ2-5; perhaps D is TRBD1 or TRBD2 (5 bases each). The J call is doubtful: the DNA matches TRBJ2-7 better. This TCR came from a man aged 30 to 39 in good health. Sequencing input: blood. The CDR3 DNA follows: TGCAGCGTTGAAGTGGGGGACGGAAACTACGAGCAGTACTTC. It translates to CSVEVGDGNYEQYF.